This T cell receptor beta chain was sequenced in a study of post-analysis software for immune sequencing data. Notes on the study in general: Samples from a shared batch, those prepared together, strongly co-clustered by F measure.

Concerning this clonotype itself: What it binds is not known.

Unique molecular identifiers had been added to the TCR beta cDNA libraries. A single record per CDR3 protein comes from TCRdb applying MiXCR to the PCR reads. This sample yields roughly 800,000 distinct CDR3 sequences, of which approximately 53% are seen a single time; approximately 4.5% belongs to the top ten. The clonotype originates from a girl aged 5 to 17 with multiple sclerosis. Sample: blood.

CDR3 bases: TGTGCCAGCAGTCCAATTTCCCGTTTGAGGGCACCCGGGGAGACCCAGTACTTC. Residues: CASSPISRLRAPGETQYF. This chain joins TRBV12-3 or TRBV12-4 and TRBJ2-7; a possible D gene is TRBD2 (5 bases). The DNA end lines up better with TRBJ2-5; the J call may be wrong. The CDR3 spans 18 residues.